This T cell receptor (beta chain) stems from a study of cytomegalovirus exposure and HLA in healthy donors. The PCR contained 60 Vbeta and 13 Jbeta primers. Assay: immunoSEQ multiplex PCR; the TCRdb copy retains only in-frame clones and omits some. The table records 100,000 to 150,000 clones, approximately 80% of them present only once. Germline CDR1 is KGHSH and CDR2 is LQKENI. The CDR3 is 14 amino acids. J was trimmed by 5 bases and V by 6 bases; bases with no gene match: 7. V gene TRBV18 combines with J gene TRBJ2-5; 9 nucleotides line up with TRBD1. The origin of this receptor is a female donor in good health and CMV-seropositive. The specimen was PBMCs. The DNA for the CDR3 is TGTGCCAGCTCGCAGGGACAGGGTGGCGAGACCCAGTACTTC. Translation gives CASSQGQGGETQYF.